These 10 T cell receptor beta chains were sequenced from one sample in a study of CD8 T cells in ankylosing spondylitis. Overall study findings and caveats: One TCR beta motif, made up of eight or nine highly homologous variants, appeared characteristic of ankylosing spondylitis blood.

TCRdb ran MiXCR on the 5' RACE reads and lists one entry per CDR3 protein. The sample has around 220,000 distinct CDR3 sequences, about 17% seen once. No antigen has been assigned to these receptors. Source material: blood, either unsorted or a sorted T cell fraction (not recorded which). These receptors were taken from a male donor with ankylosing spondylitis.

This chain uses TRBV27 with TRBJ2-3, with 11 nucleotides matching TRBD2. Germline CDR1 reads MNHEY; CDR2 reads SMNVEV (reference sequence). The V gene end was trimmed by 4 bases and the J gene end by 3 bases; junction bases not matched to a gene: 3. The CDR3 has 15 amino acids. The CDR3 protein is CASSSASGGTDTQYF. In DNA, the CDR3 is TGTGCCAGCAGTTCGGCTAGCGGGGGGACAGATACGCAGTATTTT.

The gene calls are TRBV11-1 and TRBJ2-1; 14 bases map to TRBD2. The CDR3 runs 18 residues. CDR1 is SGHAT and CDR2 is FQDESV in the germline V gene (reference sequence). Losses at the gene ends were 5 bases for V and 3 bases for J; bases not matched to a gene: 9. CDR3 loop: CASSQWTSGRIDYNEQFF. In nucleotides, the CDR3 is TGTGCCAGCAGCCAGTGGACTAGCGGGAGGATCGACTACAATGAGCAGTTCTTC. Combining the CDR3 with reference TRBV11-1 and TRBJ2-1 gives the whole variable domain EAEVAQSPRYKITEKSQAVAFWCDPISGHATLYWYRQILGQGPELLVQFQDESVVDDSQLPKDRFSAERLKGVDSTLKIQPAELGDSAMYLCASSQWTSGRIDYNEQFFGPGTRLTVL.

This clonotype came up a few times. The chain has TRBV28 and TRBJ2-3, with TRBD2 matching 15 bases. With V trimmed by 6 bases and J by 6 bases, 4 bases remained unmatched. Germline V gives CDR1 MDHEN, CDR2 SYDVKM. The CDR3 is made up of 15 amino acids. CDR3 DNA: TGTGCCAGCAGATCCGGGACTAGCGGGAGGGATACGCAGTATTTT. It translates to CASRSGTSGRDTQYF.

There are a few counts of this clonotype. The CDR3 reads CASSLLLNTEAFF. CDR3 DNA: TGTGCCAGCAGTTTATTGCTGAACACTGAAGCTTTCTTT. The rearrangement uses TRBV27 and TRBJ1-1; D call uncertain. The V end lost 1 base, the J end lost 0 bases, and 3 bases lay between the germline ends. The CDR3 covers 13 residues. Germline-derived CDR1 and CDR2 are MNHEY and SMNVEV (reference sequence).

For the CDR3, the DNA is TGTGCCAGCAGCCCTGGAATAGCGGGGGGTATTTACGAGCAGTACTTC. Its protein product is CASSPGIAGGIYEQYF. The rearrangement uses TRBV4-2 and TRBJ2-7; 10 nucleotides align to TRBD2. V trimming: 4 bases; J trimming: 4 bases; junction bases outside the gene matches: 10. Germline CDR1 reads LGHNA; CDR2 reads YNFKEQ. The CDR3 is made up of 16 amino acids.

The chain joins TRBV4-1 to TRBJ1-1; a possible D gene is TRBD1 (5 bases). CDR1 is MGHRA and CDR2 is YSYEKL in the germline V gene. This CDR3 spans 13 amino acids. V was pared by 1 base and J by 6 bases, with 9 bases between. The CDR3 sequence is CASSQGLGPEAFF. The CDR3 bases are TGCGCCAGCAGCCAAGGATTGGGACCTGAAGCTTTCTTT.

The V and J genes are TRBV6-1 and TRBJ2-3; possibly TRBD1 or TRBD2 for D (5 bases each). V dropped 6 bases and J dropped 9 bases, with 13 bases sitting between them. This CDR3 has 12 amino acids. The germline CDR1 and CDR2 sequences are MNHNS and SASEGT. This CDR3 is CASSPGDVTQYF. The DNA for the CDR3 is TGTGCCAGCAGCCCCGGGGACGTGACGCAGTATTTT.

This clonotype has more than one count but fewer than ten. The chain combines TRBV29-1 with TRBJ2-2; D gene uncertain. Germline V gene lookup returns CDR1 SQVTM and CDR2 ANQGSEA. V lost 2 bases, J lost 9 bases, and 16 bases lay in between. This CDR3 has 14 residues. The CDR3: CSVEPLTGLRELFF. The CDR3 DNA sequence: TGCAGCGTTGAACCCCTTACGGGCCTCCGGGAGCTGTTTTTT.

This chain connects TRBV20-1 to TRBJ2-7; 11 nucleotides align to TRBD1. Germline lookup yields CDR1 DFQATT and CDR2 SNEGSKA (reference sequence). V trimming: 5 bases; J trimming: 4 bases; junction bases outside the gene matches: 19. The CDR3 is 18 residues long. The CDR3 loop reads CSAGGQGAQSGDLYEQYF. The CDR3 region has the DNA TGCAGTGCTGGAGGACAGGGGGCCCAATCGGGGGATTTATACGAGCAGTACTTC.

The chain is built from TRBV4-3 and TRBJ2-7; D might be TRBD1 (6 bases). The V end lost 5 bases, the J end lost 0 bases, and 14 bases lay between the germline ends. In germline, CDR1 is LGHNA, CDR2 YSLEER. There are 15 residues in the CDR3. The CDR3 protein is CASSVGDTDSYEQYF. As DNA, the CDR3 is TGCGCCAGCAGCGTAGGGGACACTGACTCCTACGAGCAGTACTTC.